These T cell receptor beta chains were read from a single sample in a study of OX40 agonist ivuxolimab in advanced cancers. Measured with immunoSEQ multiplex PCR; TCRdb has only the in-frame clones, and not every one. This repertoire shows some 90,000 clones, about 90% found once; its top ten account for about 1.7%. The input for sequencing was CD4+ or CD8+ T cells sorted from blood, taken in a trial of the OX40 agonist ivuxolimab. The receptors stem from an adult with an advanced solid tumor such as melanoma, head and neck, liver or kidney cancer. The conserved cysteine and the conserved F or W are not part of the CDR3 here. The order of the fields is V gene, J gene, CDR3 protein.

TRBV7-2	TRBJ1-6	ASSLGDSPLH
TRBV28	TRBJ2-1	ASRPILVVSYNEQF
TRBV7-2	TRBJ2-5	ASTISGTPSGAQY
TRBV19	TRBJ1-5	ASSLGQGGNQPQH
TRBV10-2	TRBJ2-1	ASSEQGGYTNEQF
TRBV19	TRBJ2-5	ASSSGLAGTETQY
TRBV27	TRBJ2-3	ASSLSWRQGTDTQY
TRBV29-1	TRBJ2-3	SVEDQQGADTQY
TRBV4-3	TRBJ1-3	ASSQDGANTIY
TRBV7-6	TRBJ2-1	ASSLYPGPGEQF
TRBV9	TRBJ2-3	ASSVGVASTDTQY
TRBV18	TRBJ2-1	ASSPALAAYNEQF
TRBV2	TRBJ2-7	ASTAGVSYEQY
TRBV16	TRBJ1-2	ASSQSPIYGYT
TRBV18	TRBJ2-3	ASSLQQREITDTQY
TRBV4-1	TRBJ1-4	ASSPRDRGWEKLF
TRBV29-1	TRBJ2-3	SVVRGSGRASTDTQY
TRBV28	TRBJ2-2	ASSLDRHTGELF
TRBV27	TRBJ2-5	ASSKQGQGAQY